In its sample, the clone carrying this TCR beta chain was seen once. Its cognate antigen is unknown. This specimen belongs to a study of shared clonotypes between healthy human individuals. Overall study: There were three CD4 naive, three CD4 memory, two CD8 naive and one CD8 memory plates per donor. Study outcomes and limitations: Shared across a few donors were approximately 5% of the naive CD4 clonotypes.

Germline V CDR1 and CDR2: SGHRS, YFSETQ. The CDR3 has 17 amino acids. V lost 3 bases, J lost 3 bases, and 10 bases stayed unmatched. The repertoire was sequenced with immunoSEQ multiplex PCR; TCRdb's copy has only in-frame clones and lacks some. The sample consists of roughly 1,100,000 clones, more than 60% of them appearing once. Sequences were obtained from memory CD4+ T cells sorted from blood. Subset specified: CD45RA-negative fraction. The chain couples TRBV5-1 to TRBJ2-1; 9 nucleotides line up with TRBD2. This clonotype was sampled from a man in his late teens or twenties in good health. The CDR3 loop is CASSSTLAGAFYNEQFF. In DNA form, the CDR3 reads TGCGCCAGCAGCTCCACTTTAGCGGGGGCGTTCTACAATGAGCAGTTCTTC.